This TCR beta chain was captured in a study of blood T cell repertoires in COVID-19. Original methodology: Scientists estimated how many nucleated cells there were by amplifying reference gene primers. Method: immunoSEQ multiplex PCR; TCRdb's copy keeps in-frame clones and lacks some. V and J calls and clone size follow that table, whereas D and trimming were derived from the DNA. The sample lists approximately 360,000 clones, roughly 90% occurring once. The study drew participants aged about 18 to 90 years from approximately 25 US areas. Clinical histories supplied by participants themselves formed the basis of cohort assignment. This CDR3 has 14 amino acids. Trimming stripped 4 bases from V and 3 bases from J, with 13 bases between. Germline CDR1 is LGHDT and CDR2 is YNNKEL (reference sequence).

This sequence originates from a woman in her thirties with acute COVID-19. This rearrangement joins TRBV3-1 (or the pseudogene TRBV3-2) to TRBJ2-7, with D tentatively TRBD1 (5 bases). Sequencing input: PBMCs or T cells enriched from blood (not recorded which). In nucleotides, the CDR3 is TGTGCCAGCAGCCGTTCGACAGCCTTCTACGAGCAGTACTTC. Amino acids: CASSRSTAFYEQYF.